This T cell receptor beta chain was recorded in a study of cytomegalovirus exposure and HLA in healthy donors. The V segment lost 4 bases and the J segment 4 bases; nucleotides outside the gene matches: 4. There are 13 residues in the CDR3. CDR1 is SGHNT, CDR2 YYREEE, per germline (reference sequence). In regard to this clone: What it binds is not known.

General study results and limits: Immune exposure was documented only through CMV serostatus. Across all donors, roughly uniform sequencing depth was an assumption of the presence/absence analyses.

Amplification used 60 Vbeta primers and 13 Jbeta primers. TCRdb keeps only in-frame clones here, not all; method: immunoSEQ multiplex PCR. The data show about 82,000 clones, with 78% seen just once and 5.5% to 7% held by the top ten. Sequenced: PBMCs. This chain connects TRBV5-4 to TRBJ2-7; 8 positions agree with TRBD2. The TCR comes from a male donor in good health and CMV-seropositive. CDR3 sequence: CASSISGVYEQYF. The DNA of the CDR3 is TGTGCCAGCAGCATTAGCGGGGTGTACGAGCAGTACTTC.